The next 26 T cell receptor beta chains were all read from a single sample in a study of pediatric ulcerative colitis (dated by TCRdb to between 2018 and 2021). Preparation of the library involved the immunoSEQ multiplex PCR assay. The source is immuneACCESS, and TCRdb retained only in-frame sequences with V and J called. Part of the clones is not carried over; for the studies checked, unresolved V genes explain less than half of this, and the remainder is unexplained. The sample table shows tens of thousands of clones, and 75% to 90% are seen once. The ten largest clones represent over 1.3% of the sample. Specimen: blood. The source of these receptors is a boy between 5 and 17 years old who was a control in a study of pediatric ulcerative colitis.

The chain links TRBV5-3 to TRBJ2-7; D might be TRBD1 (6 bases). TRBV5-3 has ORF status, its function being uncertain. The CDR3 loop spans 16 amino acids. The V end was cut by 4 bases, the J end by 3 bases, with 20 bases between. CDR3 residues: CARSLKTRDTDYEQYF. The CDR3 DNA reads as TGTGCCAGAAGCCTCAAAACCCGGGACACCGACTACGAGCAGTACTTC.

V is TRBV11-1 and J is TRBJ1-6; the D is unclear. Trimming removed 1 base from V and 0 bases from J, with 13 bases in between. CDR3 length: 18 residues. CDR1 is SGHAT and CDR2 is FQDESV in the germline V gene (reference sequence). CDR3 DNA: TGTGCCAGCAGCTTAGTGGCCGGCCCAAGCTCCTATAATTCACCCCTCCACTTT. It is translated as CASSLVAGPSSYNSPLHF.

The chain couples TRBV5-1 to TRBJ1-4; TRBD1 is a possible D gene (5 bases). This CDR3 is 16 amino acids long. Germline loops: CDR1 SGHRS, CDR2 YFSETQ. Trimming removed 0 bases from V and 2 bases from J, with 11 bases in between. CDR3 DNA sequence: TGCGCCAGCAGCTTGGATTCGGGGGTGACTAATGAAAAACTGTTTTTT. It codes for CASSLDSGVTNEKLFF.

V usage is TRBV18 and J usage is TRBJ1-2; possible D gene TRBD1, 5 bases. CDR3 length: 17 residues. Trimming removed 0 bases from V and 3 bases from J, with 17 bases in between. The V gene's germline CDR1 is KGHSH and CDR2 LQKENI. CDR3 in amino acids: CASSPPTGAGRDYGYTF. The CDR3 bases are TGTGCCAGCTCACCACCGACCGGGGCCGGAAGAGACTATGGCTACACCTTC.

About this clone: Compared with germline, one end of the junction differs, possibly owing to a read error. This rearrangement joins TRBV6-5 to TRBJ2-7; possibly TRBD1 for D (6 bases). The CDR3 runs 13 residues. CDR1 and CDR2 from the germline V gene are MNHEY and SVGAGI. The CDR3 DNA sequence: TGTGCCGGCAGTTACTCCCAGGGGTACGAGCAGTACTTC. Amino acids: CAGSYSQGYEQYF.

The chain joins TRBV9 to TRBJ2-3, with 10 positions matching TRBD2. The germline gives CDR1 SGDLS, CDR2 YYNGEE. This CDR3 region has 14 residues. J was trimmed by 4 bases and V by 1 base; bases with no gene match: 0. The CDR3 loop is CASSVLAGADTQYF. CDR3 in DNA: TGTGCCAGCAGCGTACTAGCGGGAGCAGATACGCAGTATTTT.

This clone was seen only once. CDR3 in amino acids: CASLSGTQSYEQYF. CDR3 DNA sequence: TGTGCCAGCCTCTCCGGGACGCAATCCTACGAGCAGTACTTC. The V and J genes are TRBV6-6 and TRBJ2-7; TRBD1 or TRBD2 may be the D gene (5 bases each). The CDR3 has 14 amino acids. Germline values: CDR1 MNHNY, CDR2 SVGAGI (reference sequence). The V gene lost 8 bases and the J gene lost 1 base, with 15 bases spanning the gap.

J is TRBJ1-5 and V is TRBV19; a weak D match, TRBD1 (5 bases). Germline V gene sequence: CDR1 LNHDA, CDR2 SQIVND (reference sequence). Trimming shortened V by 7 bases and J by 5 bases, and 15 bases separated the two germline ends. The length of the CDR3 is 14 residues. The CDR3 DNA reads TGTGCCAGTAACCCCTCGGGGCCACATCAGCCCCAGCATTTT. It encodes CASNPSGPHQPQHF.

The rearrangement joins TRBV19 to TRBJ1-1, with D perhaps TRBD1 (6 bases). The CDR3 has 15 amino acids. V was pared by 4 bases and J by 5 bases, with 17 bases between. Germline V gene data show CDR1 as LNHDA and CDR2 as SQIVND (reference sequence). The DNA of the CDR3 is TGTGCCAGTAGTACCGCGACAGGATATGGAACTGAAGCTTTCTTT. Translating it yields CASSTATGYGTEAFF. Variable domain in full (rest from reference TRBV19 and TRBJ1-1): DGGITQSPKYLFRKEGQNVTLSCEQNLNHDAMYWYRQDPGQGLRLIYYSQIVNDFQKGDIAEGYSVSREKKESFPLTVTSAQKNPTAFYLCASSTATGYGTEAFFGQGTRLTVV.

The V call is TRBV6-5, the J call TRBJ2-6; possible D gene TRBD2, 5 bases. With 2 bases removed from V and 0 bases from J, the gap between germline ends came to 8 bases. The CDR3 loop spans 16 amino acids. CDR1 and CDR2 (germline): MNHEY, SVGAGI. The CDR3 loop is CASSYTEGSGANVLTF. The CDR3 DNA sequence: TGTGCCAGCAGTTACACTGAGGGCTCTGGGGCCAACGTCCTGACTTTC.

This chain connects TRBV28 to TRBJ1-4; 7 bases map to TRBD1. This CDR3 has 14 amino acids. CDR1 and CDR2 from the germline V gene are MDHEN and SYDVKM. V lost 7 bases, J lost 7 bases, and 9 bases stayed unmatched. The CDR3, as DNA: TGTGCCAGCACCCCCAACAGGGGCCGTGAAAAACTGTTTTTT. Translated, it gives CASTPNRGREKLFF.

The chain combines TRBV7-6 with TRBJ1-1, with D unresolved. Germline-derived CDR1 and CDR2 are SGHVS and FNYEAQ. Trimming removed 3 bases from V and 0 bases from J, with 5 bases in between. This CDR3 contains 13 residues. The CDR3 DNA reads TGTGCCAGCAGCTTTCAACTGAACACTGAAGCTTTCTTT. Translated: CASSFQLNTEAFF.

The V call is TRBV18, the J call TRBJ2-2, with 7 positions matching TRBD1. V gave up 1 base and J gave up 0 bases; unmatched junction bases: 2. This CDR3 is 16 amino acids long. From germline, CDR1 is KGHSH and CDR2 LQKENI. DNA for the CDR3: TGTGCCAGCTCACCACGAACAGGGGCGAACACCGGGGAGCTGTTTTTT. Its translation is CASSPRTGANTGELFF.

V is TRBV28 and J is TRBJ2-7; TRBD1 agrees at 7 bases. Germline V gene lookup returns CDR1 MDHEN and CDR2 SYDVKM. The CDR3 length is 13 residues. With 6 bases clipped from V and 2 bases from J, the junction kept 4 bases outside the gene matches. The CDR3 bases are TGTGCCAGCAGGGGGACAGCGACCTACGAGCAGTACTTC. This sequence encodes CASRGTATYEQYF.

V gene TRBV4-1 combines with J gene TRBJ2-3; D ambiguous. The germline V gene encodes CDR1 MGHRA and CDR2 YSYEKL. The CDR3 is 12 residues long. Trimming cost V 2 bases and J 6 bases, with 6 bases left between them. DNA of the CDR3: TGCGCCAGCAGCCAATCTTGGGATACGCAGTATTTT. Translation gives CASSQSWDTQYF.

The gene calls are TRBV7-8 and TRBJ2-7; unclear D gene. CDR1 and CDR2 from the germline V gene are SGHVS and FQNEAQ. The CDR3 runs to 13 residues. Trimming left V 2 bases short and J 13 bases short, with 18 bases between. The DNA for the CDR3 is TGTGCCAGCAGCTTACAGGTTGCGGTGAAATTTTACTTC. Encoded protein: CASSLQVAVKFYF.

This chain connects TRBV5-1 to TRBJ2-7; D gene uncertain. V gave up 5 bases and J gave up 4 bases, with 10 bases separating them. The germline V gene encodes CDR1 SGHRS and CDR2 YFSETQ. CDR3 length: 12 amino acids. DNA of the CDR3: TGCGCCAGCAGAACCTCACCGTACGAGCAGTACTTC. Translation: CASRTSPYEQYF. The whole variable domain, remainder taken from reference TRBV5-1 and TRBJ2-7, is KAGVTQTPRYLIKTRGQQVTLSCSPISGHRSVSWYQQTPGQGLQFLFEYFSETQRNKGNFPGRFSGRQFSNSRSEMNVSTLELGDSALYLCASRTSPYEQYFGPGTRLTVT.

The chain joins TRBV13 to TRBJ2-1; 7 positions agree with TRBD2. The germline gives CDR1 PRHDT, CDR2 FYEKMQ (reference sequence). Trimming took 0 bases from V and 7 from J; bases not matched to a gene: 12. The CDR3 loop spans 17 amino acids. Written as DNA, the CDR3 is TGTGCCAGCAGCTTAGGCATCGCGGGAGAAAGGAGGAATGAGCAGTTCTTC. Its translation: CASSLGIAGERRNEQFF.

The chain has TRBV27 and TRBJ2-1; 7 bases agree with TRBD2. The V and J ends lost 3 bases and 6 bases, in that order; junction bases with no gene match: 8. Germline-derived CDR1 and CDR2 are MNHEY and SMNVEV (reference sequence). This CDR3 region has 15 residues. The CDR3 nucleotides read TGTGCCAGCAGTTTTCGACAGCCTAGCGGCAATGAGCAGTTCTTC. Its protein product is CASSFRQPSGNEQFF.

CDR3 residues: CASSWGAHSNQPQHF. CDR3 coding DNA: TGTGCCAGCAGTTGGGGGGCCCATAGCAATCAGCCCCAGCATTTT. This chain joins TRBV27 and TRBJ1-5; D perhaps matches TRBD1 (6 bases). The germline CDR1 and CDR2 sequences are MNHEY and SMNVEV (reference sequence). V was shortened by 4 bases and J by 0 bases, with 10 bases between the two germline ends. The CDR3 consists of 15 residues.

CDR3 sequence: CASTETSGSYNEQFF. In DNA form, the CDR3 reads TGTGCCAGCACCGAGACTAGCGGAAGTTACAATGAGCAGTTCTTC. The rearrangement joins TRBV25-1 to TRBJ2-1, with 9 nucleotides matching TRBD2. V lost 7 bases to trimming and J lost 4 bases; unmatched junction nucleotides: 8. Germline-derived CDR1 and CDR2 are MGHDK and SYGVNS. CDR3 length: 15 amino acids.

This clone was observed a single time. The chain carries TRBV5-1 and TRBJ1-2, with a weak D call TRBD1 (6 bases). CDR1 SGHRS and CDR2 YFSETQ come from the germline V gene. V lost 0 bases, J lost 6 bases, and 18 bases lay in between. The CDR3 has 16 amino acids. CDR3 residues: CASSLVQGPLGDGYTF. Written as DNA, the CDR3 is TGCGCCAGCAGCTTGGTTCAGGGGCCCCTCGGGGATGGCTACACCTTC.

This chain joins TRBV9 and TRBJ2-5; possibly TRBD2 for D (5 bases). Deletions cut 0 bases from V and 1 base from J, with 7 bases between. Germline V gene sequence: CDR1 SGDLS, CDR2 YYNGEE. This CDR3 contains 14 residues. CDR3 bases: TGTGCCAGCAGCGTAGAGAGCGGCCAAGAGACCCAGTACTTC. Translation: CASSVESGQETQYF.

This chain links TRBV5-1 with TRBJ2-7, with D uncertain. CDR3 length: 14 residues. Per the germline V gene, CDR1 is SGHRS and CDR2 is YFSETQ. V was trimmed by 0 bases and J by 4 bases, leaving 11 bases between them. This chain's CDR3 is CASSLEVVGYEQYF. The CDR3 DNA sequence: TGCGCCAGCAGCTTGGAAGTGGTGGGTTACGAGCAGTACTTC. Full variable domain (missing parts from reference TRBV5-1 and TRBJ2-7): KAGVTQTPRYLIKTRGQQVTLSCSPISGHRSVSWYQQTPGQGLQFLFEYFSETQRNKGNFPGRFSGRQFSNSRSEMNVSTLELGDSALYLCASSLEVVGYEQYFGPGTRLTVT.

In the case of this clone: At the DNA level, this CDR3 is encoded by other sequences in the same sample as well. The chain is built from TRBV20-1 and TRBJ2-7, with D possibly matching TRBD1 (6 bases). The CDR3 has 11 amino acids. The V and J ends lost 6 bases and 3 bases respectively, with 9 bases between them. CDR1 DFQATT and CDR2 SNEGSKA come from the germline V gene (reference sequence). The DNA of the CDR3 is TGCAGTGCGCAGACAGGCTACGAGCAGTACTTC. The encoded protein is CSAQTGYEQYF.

The gene calls are TRBV7-6 and TRBJ2-2; D gene unclear. V dropped 5 bases and J dropped 3 bases, with 13 bases sitting between them. The length of the CDR3 is 15 residues. The V gene's germline CDR1 is SGHVS and CDR2 FNYEAQ. The CDR3 is CASSPSTPDTGELFF. CDR3 nucleotides: TGTGCCAGCAGCCCATCTACCCCCGACACCGGGGAGCTGTTTTTT.